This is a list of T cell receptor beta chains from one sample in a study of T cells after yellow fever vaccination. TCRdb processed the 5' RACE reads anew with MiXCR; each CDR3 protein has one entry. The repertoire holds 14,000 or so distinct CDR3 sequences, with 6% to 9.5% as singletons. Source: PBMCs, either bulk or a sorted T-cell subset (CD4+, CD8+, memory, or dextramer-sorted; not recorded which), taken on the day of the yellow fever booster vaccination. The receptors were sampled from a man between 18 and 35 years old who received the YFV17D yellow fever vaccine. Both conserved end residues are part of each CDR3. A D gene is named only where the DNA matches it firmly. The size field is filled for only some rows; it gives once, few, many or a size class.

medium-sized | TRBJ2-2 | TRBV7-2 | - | CASSLHSGTGELFF | TGTGCCAGCAGCTTGCACTCTGGGACCGGGGAGCTGTTTTTT
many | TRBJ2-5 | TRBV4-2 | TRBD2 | CASSQATSGGETQYF | TGTGCCAGCAGCCAAGCGACTAGCGGGGGAGAGACCCAGTACTTC
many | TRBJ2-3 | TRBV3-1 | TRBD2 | CASSQLAGVLGTQYF | TGTGCCAGCAGCCAATTAGCGGGGGTCCTCGGTACGCAGTATTTT
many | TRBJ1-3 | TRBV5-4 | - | CASSLGSAGGNTIYF | TGTGCCAGCAGCTTGGGTTCCGCAGGTGGAAACACCATATATTTT
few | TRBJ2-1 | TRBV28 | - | CASSFPPYRGRYNEQFF | TGTGCCAGCAGTTTCCCTCCGTATCGGGGGCGTTACAATGAGCAGTTCTTC
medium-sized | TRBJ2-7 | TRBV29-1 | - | CSVRAGDSYEQYF | TGCAGCGTTCGAGCAGGGGATAGCTACGAGCAGTACTTC
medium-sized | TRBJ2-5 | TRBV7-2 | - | CASSLGNRETQYF | TGTGCCAGCAGCTTAGGGAACCGGGAGACCCAGTACTTC
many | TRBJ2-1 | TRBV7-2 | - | CASSPRGPEQFF | TGTGCCAGCAGCCCCCGAGGGCCCGAGCAGTTCTTC
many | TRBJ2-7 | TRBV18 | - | CASSLGGASSYEQYF | TGTGCCAGCTCCCTCGGGGGCGCCAGCTCCTACGAGCAGTACTTC
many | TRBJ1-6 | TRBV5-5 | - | CASSLRIPDSPLHF | TGTGCCAGCAGCTTGAGGATCCCAGATTCACCCCTCCACTTT
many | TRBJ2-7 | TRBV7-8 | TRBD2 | CASSLMSGGGSEQYF | TGTGCCAGCAGCTTAATGAGCGGGGGGGGATCCGAGCAGTACTTC
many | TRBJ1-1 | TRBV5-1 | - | CASSLVGGDYTEAFF | TGCGCCAGCAGCTTGGTTGGGGGCGATTACACTGAAGCTTTCTTT
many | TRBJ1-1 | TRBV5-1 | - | CASSLTVTMNTEAFF | TGCGCCAGCAGCTTGACCGTCACGATGAACACTGAAGCTTTCTTT
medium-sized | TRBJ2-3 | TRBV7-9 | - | CASSLNPGSLGTDTQYF | TGTGCCAGCAGCTTAAACCCCGGGTCTCTCGGCACAGATACGCAGTATTTT
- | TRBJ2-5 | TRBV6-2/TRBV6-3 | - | CASHRDTQETQYF | TGTGCTTCACATCGGGACACCCAAGAGACCCAGTACTTC
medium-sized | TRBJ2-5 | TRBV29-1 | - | CSVWIQETQYF | TGCAGCGTTTGGATCCAAGAGACCCAGTACTTC
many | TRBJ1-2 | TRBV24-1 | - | CATSSTDTYGYTF | TGTGCCACCAGTTCCACGGACACCTATGGCTACACCTTC
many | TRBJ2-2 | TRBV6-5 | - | CASRRRAANTGELFF | TGTGCCAGCCGCCGCCGAGCGGCGAACACCGGGGAGCTGTTTTTT
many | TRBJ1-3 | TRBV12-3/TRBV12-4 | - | CASSFTLSGNTIYF | TGTGCCAGCAGTTTCACACTCTCTGGAAACACCATATATTTT
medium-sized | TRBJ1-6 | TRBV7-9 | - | CASSFGGEGNSPLHF | TGTGCCAGCAGCTTTGGAGGGGAGGGAAATTCACCCCTCCACTTT
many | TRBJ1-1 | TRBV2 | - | CASHRENTEAFF | TGTGCCAGCCACAGGGAGAACACTGAAGCTTTCTTT
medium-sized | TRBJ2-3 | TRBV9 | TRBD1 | CASSVAVTGASTDTQYF | TGTGCCAGCAGCGTAGCAGTGACAGGGGCGTCGACAGATACGCAGTATTTT
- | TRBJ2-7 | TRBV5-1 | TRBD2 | CASSFGGGTYEQYF | TGCGCCAGCAGCTTTGGCGGGGGGACCTACGAGCAGTACTTC
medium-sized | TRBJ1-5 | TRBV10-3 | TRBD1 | CAISDRGSNQPQHF | TGTGCCATCAGCGACAGGGGAAGCAATCAGCCCCAGCATTTT
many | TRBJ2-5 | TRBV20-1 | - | CSATPTGAKETQYF | TGCAGTGCTACACCTACGGGGGCAAAAGAGACCCAGTACTTC
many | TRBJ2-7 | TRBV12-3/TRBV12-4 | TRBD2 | CASSLPGGAGEQYF | TGTGCCAGCAGTTTACCGGGGGGGGCCGGCGAGCAGTACTTC
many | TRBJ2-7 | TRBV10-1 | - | CASSPSRVGEQYF | TGCGCCAGCAGTCCGTCGCGCGTCGGCGAGCAGTACTTC
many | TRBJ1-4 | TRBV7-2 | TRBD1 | CASSRTGTNEKLFF | TGTGCCAGCAGTAGGACAGGGACTAATGAAAAACTGTTTTTT
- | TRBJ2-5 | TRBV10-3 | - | CAISPGEETQYF | TGTGCCATCAGTCCGGGAGAAGAGACCCAGTACTTC
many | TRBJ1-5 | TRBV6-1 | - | CASSSLSGAGNQPQHF | TGTGCCAGCAGTAGCCTTTCGGGGGCTGGCAATCAGCCCCAGCATTTT
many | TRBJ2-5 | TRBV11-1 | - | CASSVGGGLFYETQYF | TGTGCCAGCAGCGTTGGTGGGGGGCTATTTTATGAGACCCAGTACTTC
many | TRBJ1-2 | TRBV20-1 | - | CSARDGGMSYGYTF | TGCAGTGCTAGAGATGGTGGTATGTCTTATGGCTACACCTTC
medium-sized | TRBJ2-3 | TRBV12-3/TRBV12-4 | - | CASSFAGNTDTQYF | TGTGCCAGCAGTTTCGCCGGGAACACAGATACGCAGTATTTT
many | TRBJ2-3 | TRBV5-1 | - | CASSSGTATDTQYF | TGCGCCAGCAGCTCCGGGACTGCCACAGATACGCAGTATTTT
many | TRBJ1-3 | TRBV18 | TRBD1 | CASSPGDSSGNTIYF | TGTGCCAGCTCACCCGGGGACAGCTCTGGAAACACCATATATTTT
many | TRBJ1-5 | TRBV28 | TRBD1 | CASGLGQEQPQHF | TGTGCCAGCGGACTCGGACAGGAGCAGCCCCAGCATTTT
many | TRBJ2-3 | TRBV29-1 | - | CSVEDPRRSDTQYF | TGCAGCGTTGAAGACCCCCGGAGGTCGGATACGCAGTATTTT
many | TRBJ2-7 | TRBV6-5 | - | CASSPRQTGLDYEQYF | TGTGCCAGCAGCCCCCGCCAAACAGGGTTAGACTACGAGCAGTACTTC
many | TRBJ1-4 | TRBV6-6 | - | CASSYVTNEKLFF | TGTGCCAGCAGTTACGTGACTAATGAAAAACTGTTTTTT
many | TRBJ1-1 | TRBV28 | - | CASSLVKNELEF | TGTGCCAGCAGTTTAGTTAAGAATGAGCTAGAGTTT
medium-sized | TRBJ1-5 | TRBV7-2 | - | CASSLKYYSNQPQHF | TGTGCCAGCAGCTTAAAGTATTATAGCAATCAGCCCCAGCATTTT
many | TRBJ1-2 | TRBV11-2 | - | CASSQPRGVTNYGYTF | TGTGCCAGCAGCCAACCCCGCGGGGTTACCAACTATGGCTACACCTTC
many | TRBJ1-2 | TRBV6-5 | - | CASSLYTGTPNGYTF | TGTGCCAGCAGCCTATACACCGGGACCCCTAATGGCTACACCTTC
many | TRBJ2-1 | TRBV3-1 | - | CASSQVPGNEQFF | TGTGCCAGCAGCCAAGTTCCGGGGAATGAGCAGTTCTTC
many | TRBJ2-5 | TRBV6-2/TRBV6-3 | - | CASSRGIQETQYF | TGTGCCAGCAGTAGAGGGATCCAAGAGACCCAGTACTTC
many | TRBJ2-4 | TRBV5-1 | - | CASSLANTGIGNIQYF | TGCGCCAGCAGCTTGGCCAACACAGGGATCGGAAACATTCAGTACTTC
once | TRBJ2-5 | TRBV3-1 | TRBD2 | CASIRLAGGLQETQYF | TGTGCCAGCATCCGGCTAGCGGGGGGGCTACAAGAGACCCAGTACTTC
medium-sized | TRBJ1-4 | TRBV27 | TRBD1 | CASSTRRQGNEKLFF | TGTGCCAGCAGTACGAGACGACAGGGTAATGAAAAACTGTTTTTT
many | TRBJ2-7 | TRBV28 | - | CASSLTPYEQYF | TGTGCCAGCAGTTTGACCCCATACGAGCAGTACTTC
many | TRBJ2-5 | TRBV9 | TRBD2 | CASSAKRLAGGQETQYF | TGTGCCAGCAGCGCGAAGAGACTAGCGGGGGGACAAGAGACCCAGTACTTC
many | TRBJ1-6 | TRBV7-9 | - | CASSLLPGGNSPLHF | TGTGCCAGCAGCCTACTGCCGGGGGGAAATTCACCCCTCCACTTT
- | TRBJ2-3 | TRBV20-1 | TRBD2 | CSPTSGGTDTQYF | TGCAGTCCTACTAGCGGGGGCACAGATACGCAGTATTTT
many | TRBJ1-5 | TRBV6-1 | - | CASSEWPAGQPPQHF | TGTGCCAGCAGTGAATGGCCAGCAGGGCAGCCACCCCAGCATTTT